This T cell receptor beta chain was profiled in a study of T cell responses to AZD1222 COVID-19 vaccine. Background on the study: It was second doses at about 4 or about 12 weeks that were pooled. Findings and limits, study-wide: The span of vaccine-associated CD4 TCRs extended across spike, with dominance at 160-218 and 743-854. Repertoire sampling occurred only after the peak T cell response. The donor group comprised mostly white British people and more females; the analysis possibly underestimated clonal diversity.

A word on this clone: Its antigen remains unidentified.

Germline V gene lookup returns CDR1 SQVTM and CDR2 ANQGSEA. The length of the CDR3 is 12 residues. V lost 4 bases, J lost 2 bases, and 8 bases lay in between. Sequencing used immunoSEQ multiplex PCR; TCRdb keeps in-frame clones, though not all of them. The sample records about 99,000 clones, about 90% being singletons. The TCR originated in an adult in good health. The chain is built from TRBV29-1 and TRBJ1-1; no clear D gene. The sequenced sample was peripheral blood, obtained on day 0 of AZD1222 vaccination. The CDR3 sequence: CSVALSNTEAFF. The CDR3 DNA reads TGCAGCGTTGCACTTTCCAACACTGAAGCTTTCTTT.